This T cell receptor (beta chain) was sequenced for a study of cytomegalovirus exposure and HLA in healthy donors. Whole-study results and caveats: Reports credit the classifier with highly specific, highly sensitive diagnosis of cytomegalovirus status.

Trimming removed 4 bases from V and 5 bases from J; junction bases left unmatched: 9. The CDR3 has 16 amino acids. Germline V gene lookup returns CDR1 SGHNT and CDR2 YYREEE (reference sequence). The primer mix had 60 Vbeta and 13 Jbeta primers. Profiled with immunoSEQ multiplex PCR; TCRdb holds only in-frame clones, not every one. The data hold roughly 80,000 clones, with about four fifths observed a single time. This clone showed up just a few times. What it recognizes is unknown. V usage is TRBV5-4 and J usage is TRBJ2-2, with TRBD1 identical over 9 bases. The TCR originated in a middle-aged man in good health and CMV-seronegative. Sequencing was carried out using PBMCs. The CDR3 is CASSPPGTGWTGELFF. The CDR3 nucleotides read TGTGCCAGCAGCCCCCCCGGGACAGGGTGGACCGGGGAGCTGTTTTTT.